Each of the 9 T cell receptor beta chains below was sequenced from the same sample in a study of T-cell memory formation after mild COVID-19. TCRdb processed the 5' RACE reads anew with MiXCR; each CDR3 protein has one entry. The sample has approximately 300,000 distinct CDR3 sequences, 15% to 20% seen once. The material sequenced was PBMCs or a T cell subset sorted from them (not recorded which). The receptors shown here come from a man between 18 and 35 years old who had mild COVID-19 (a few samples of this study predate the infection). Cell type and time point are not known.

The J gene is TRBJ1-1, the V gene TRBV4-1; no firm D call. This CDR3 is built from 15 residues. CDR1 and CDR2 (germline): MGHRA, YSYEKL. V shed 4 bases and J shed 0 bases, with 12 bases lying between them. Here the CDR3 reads CASSLQDGMNTEAFF. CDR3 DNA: TGCGCCAGCAGCCTCCAGGACGGCATGAACACTGAAGCTTTCTTT.

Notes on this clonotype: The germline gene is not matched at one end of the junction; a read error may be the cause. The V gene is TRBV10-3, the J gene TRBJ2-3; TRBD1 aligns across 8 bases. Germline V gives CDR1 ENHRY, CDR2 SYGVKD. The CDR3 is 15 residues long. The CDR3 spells CAIGDRGLPTDTQYF. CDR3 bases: TGTGCCATCGGTGACAGGGGCCTTCCCACAGATACGCAGTATTTT.

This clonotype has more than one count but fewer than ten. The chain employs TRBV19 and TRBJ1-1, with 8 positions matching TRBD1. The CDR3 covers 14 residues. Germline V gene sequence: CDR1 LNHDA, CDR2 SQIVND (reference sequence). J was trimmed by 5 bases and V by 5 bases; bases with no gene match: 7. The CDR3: CASSPGQGWTEAFF. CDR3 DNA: TGTGCCAGTAGTCCCGGACAGGGCTGGACTGAAGCTTTCTTT.

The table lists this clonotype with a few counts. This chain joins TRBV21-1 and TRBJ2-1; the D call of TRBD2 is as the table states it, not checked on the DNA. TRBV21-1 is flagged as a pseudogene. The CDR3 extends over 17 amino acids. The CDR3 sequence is CASTRPASEIDRNEQFF. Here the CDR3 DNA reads TGTGCCAGCACCCGACCAGCGTCGGAGATAGATAGGAATGAGCAGTTCTTC.

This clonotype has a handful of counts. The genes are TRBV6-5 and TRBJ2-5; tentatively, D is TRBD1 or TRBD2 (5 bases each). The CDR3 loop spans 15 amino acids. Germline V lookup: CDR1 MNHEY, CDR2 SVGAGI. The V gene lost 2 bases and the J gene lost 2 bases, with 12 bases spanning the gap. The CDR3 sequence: CASSYKRGGQETQYF. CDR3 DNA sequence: TGTGCCAGCAGTTACAAACGGGGCGGACAAGAGACCCAGTACTTC.

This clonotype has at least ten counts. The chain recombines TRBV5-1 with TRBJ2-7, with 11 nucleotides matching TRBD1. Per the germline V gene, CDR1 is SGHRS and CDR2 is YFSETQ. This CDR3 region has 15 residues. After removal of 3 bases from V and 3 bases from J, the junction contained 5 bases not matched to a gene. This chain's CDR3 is CASSCRDRGIYEQYV. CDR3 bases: TGCGCCAGCAGCTGTCGGGACAGGGGGATCTACGAGCAGTACGTC.

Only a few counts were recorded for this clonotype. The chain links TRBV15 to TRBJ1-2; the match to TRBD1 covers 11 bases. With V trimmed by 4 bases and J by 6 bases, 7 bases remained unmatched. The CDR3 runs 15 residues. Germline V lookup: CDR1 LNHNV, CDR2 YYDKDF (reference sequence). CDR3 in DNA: TGTGCCACCAGCATATGGGACAGGGGGACGGATGGCTACACCTTC. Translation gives CATSIWDRGTDGYTF.

The CDR3 DNA reads as TGTGCCAGCAGCTTTAGAGGCGGGGGAGATCTCTACAATGAGCAGTTCTTC. Amino acid sequence: CASSFRGGGDLYNEQFF. The rearrangement joins TRBV7-6 to TRBJ2-1; 7 nucleotides align to TRBD2. Germline V gene sequence: CDR1 SGHVS, CDR2 FNYEAQ. Trimming took 3 bases from V and 3 from J; bases not matched to a gene: 11. The CDR3 totals 17 residues. Full variable domain (remainder filled in from reference TRBV7-6 and TRBJ2-1): GAGVSQSPRYKVTKRGQDVALRCDPISGHVSLYWYRQALGQGPEFLTYFNYEAQQDKSGLPNDRFSAERPEGSISTLTIQRTEQRDSAMYRCASSFRGGGDLYNEQFFGPGTRLTVL.

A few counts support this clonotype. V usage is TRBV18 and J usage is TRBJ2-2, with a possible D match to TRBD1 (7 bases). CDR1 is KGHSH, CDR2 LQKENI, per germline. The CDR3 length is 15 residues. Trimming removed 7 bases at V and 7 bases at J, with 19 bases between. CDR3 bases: TGTGCCAGCTACAGGGGCCAGGGAGGCGACGGGGAGCTGTTTTTT. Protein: CASYRGQGGDGELFF.